The 10 T cell receptor beta chains below come from one sample, sequenced in a study of OX40 agonist ivuxolimab in advanced cancers. TCRdb's copy holds only in-frame clones and misses some; the assay was immunoSEQ multiplex PCR. The sample yields around 64,000 clones, roughly 85% seen once. Sequencing used CD4+ or CD8+ T cells sorted from blood, obtained in a trial of the OX40 agonist ivuxolimab. The receptors were sampled from an adult with an advanced solid tumor such as melanoma, head and neck, liver or kidney cancer.

The CDR3: CASKVSTRDEQYF. The CDR3 nucleotides are TGTGCCAGCAAGGTCTCTACTCGGGACGAGCAGTACTTC. V and J are TRBV6-1 and TRBJ2-7; D not resolved. With 7 bases removed from V and 5 bases from J, the gap between germline ends came to 15 bases. The CDR3 loop spans 13 amino acids. CDR1 is MNHNS and CDR2 is SASEGT in the germline V gene.

This clone was observed a single time. The genes are TRBV27 and TRBJ2-7, with D maybe TRBD2 (5 bases). V dropped 5 bases and J dropped 0 bases, with 14 bases sitting between them. Germline values: CDR1 MNHEY, CDR2 SMNVEV (reference sequence). The CDR3 contains 15 residues. CDR3 protein: CASSPWRTASYEQYF. CDR3 DNA: TGTGCCAGCAGTCCGTGGAGGACGGCCTCCTACGAGCAGTACTTC.

The chain employs TRBV10-2 and TRBJ2-1; possible D gene TRBD1, 6 bases. Germline CDR1 reads WSHSY; CDR2 reads SAAADI. V lost 6 bases and J 7 bases, leaving 19 bases between the germline ends. There are 15 residues in the CDR3. The DNA for the CDR3 is TGCGCCAGCAGAATTGGTCTAGCCCAGGGGAATGAGCAGTTCTTC. Its protein is CASRIGLAQGNEQFF.

This rearrangement joins TRBV5-4 to TRBJ1-2; D uncertain. There are 13 residues in the CDR3. Germline assignment: CDR1 SGHNT and CDR2 YYREEE (reference sequence). Deletions cut 3 bases from V and 6 bases from J, with 12 bases between. CDR3 protein: CASSWTGGNGYTF. The CDR3 nucleotides read TGTGCCAGCAGCTGGACGGGTGGGAATGGCTACACCTTC.

This rearrangement joins TRBV5-1 to TRBJ1-1; no reliable D call. V was shortened by 2 bases and J by 1 base, with 6 bases between the two germline ends. Germline V gives CDR1 SGHRS, CDR2 YFSETQ. The CDR3 spans 13 residues. DNA for the CDR3: TGCGCCAGCAGCTTCGGTGGGAACACTGAAGCTTTCTTT. Its protein product is CASSFGGNTEAFF.

The chain joins TRBV5-6 to TRBJ2-7, with 7 bases aligning to TRBD1. This CDR3 comprises 14 residues. CDR1 and CDR2 (germline): SGHDT, YYEEEE. J was trimmed by 4 bases and V by 7 bases; bases with no gene match: 11. Here the CDR3 reads CASANRGRSYEQYF. The CDR3 DNA is TGTGCCAGCGCAAACAGGGGTCGTTCGTACGAGCAGTACTTC.

This clone was recorded only once. The genes are TRBV7-9 and TRBJ2-5, with 9 nucleotides matching TRBD1. Germline loops: CDR1 SEHNR, CDR2 FQNEAQ (reference sequence). V shed 5 bases, J shed 4 bases, and the junction held 5 bases outside the gene matches. The CDR3 has 14 residues. The CDR3 loop reads CASSQSTGGETQYF. DNA for the CDR3: TGTGCCAGCAGCCAATCGACAGGGGGAGAGACCCAGTACTTC.

The chain recombines TRBV15 with TRBJ1-6; D possibly corresponds to TRBD1 (5 bases). The CDR3 is 16 amino acids. Per germline, CDR1 LNHNV and CDR2 YYDKDF (reference sequence). V lost 1 base and J lost 6, with 13 bases in between. CDR3 DNA sequence: TGTGCCACCAGCAGAGTAAGCGGGGGAGGTAATTCACCCCTCCACTTT. It translates to CATSRVSGGGNSPLHF.

Concerning this clone itself: Other DNA variants within this sample encode the same CDR3. The V gene is TRBV19, the J gene TRBJ1-5; 10 bases agree with TRBD1. CDR1 LNHDA and CDR2 SQIVND come from the germline V gene (reference sequence). The CDR3 extends over 15 amino acids. The junction had 2 bases not matched to a gene; V was cut back by 4 bases and J by 2 bases. The CDR3 here is CASSRDRGGNQPQHF. The CDR3 DNA reads as TGTGCCAGTAGTAGGGACAGGGGTGGCAATCAGCCCCAGCATTTT. Drawing the rest from reference TRBV19 and TRBJ1-5, the complete variable domain is DGGITQSPKYLFRKEGQNVTLSCEQNLNHDAMYWYRQDPGQGLRLIYYSQIVNDFQKGDIAEGYSVSREKKESFPLTVTSAQKNPTAFYLCASSRDRGGNQPQHFGDGTRLSIL.

The chain couples TRBV6-5 to TRBJ2-5, with TRBD1 identical over 9 bases. There are 15 residues in the CDR3. From germline, CDR1 is MNHEY and CDR2 SVGAGI. The ends lost 6 bases at V and 2 bases at J; junction bases unmatched: 7. The CDR3 bases are TGTGCCAGCAGCAAAGCGGGGACAGGGCAAGAGACCCAGTACTTC. This translates into CASSKAGTGQETQYF.